Sequencing of this T cell receptor beta chain was carried out in a study of T cell responses to AZD1222 COVID-19 vaccine. Study conclusions and caveats: Just a handful of people given AZD1222 tested seropositive at baseline.

About this clone itself: Its cognate antigen is unknown.

Germline CDR1 SGHNT, CDR2 YYREEE (reference sequence). This CDR3 spans 12 amino acids. V was cut by 3 bases and J by 4 bases, with 6 bases left in between. The repertoire was sequenced with immunoSEQ multiplex PCR; TCRdb's copy has only in-frame clones and lacks some. The sample holds 150,000 or so clones, about nine tenths seen once. The clonotype comes from an adult who received the AZD1222 COVID-19 vaccine. The sample here was peripheral blood, taken 28 days after the second AZD1222 dose. The chain uses TRBV5-4 and TRBJ2-3; D call uncertain. The DNA for the CDR3 is TGTGCCAGCAGCTCCCCCGCAGATACGCAGTATTTT. It yields the protein CASSSPADTQYF.